Many counts were recorded for the clone carrying this T cell receptor (beta chain). Its specificity is unknown. The data were taken from a study of regulatory T cells in long-lasting Graves disease. V lost 10 bases, J lost 4 bases, and 12 bases stayed unmatched. CDR1 and CDR2 (germline): MNHNS, SASEGT. The CDR3 runs to 17 residues. Study-level points and caveats: The work looked only at peripheral blood and did not look at thyroid tissue. Because few samples were included, accuracy may have been lower.

Time point described: newly diagnosed GD, antithyroid drugs for less than 3 months. Preparation of the TCR library used RNA extracted from PBMCs. HTBI primers from iRepertoire and Arm-PCR of CDR3 regions yielded the TCR beta libraries. MiXCR was run by TCRdb on the multiplex PCR reads, yielding one entry per CDR3 protein. The sample lists about 620,000 distinct CDR3 sequences, about 15% occurring once. Another study also made use of these data, one on T cells in Graves' hyperthyroidism and ophthalmopathy. That work contributes: Thyroid ultrasound, orbital computed tomography, clinical symptoms, and serum thyroxine and TRAb underpinned diagnoses.

Sample: peripheral blood mononuclear cells (PBMCs), taken at new diagnosis, from a patient treated with antithyroid drugs. The chain combines TRBV6-1 with TRBJ2-6; 11 bases are shared with TRBD2. The clonotype comes from a woman aged 25-40 years with Graves disease. CDR3 DNA sequence: TGTGCCACCCGGAGTAGCGGGAGGGCCTCAGGGGCCAACGTCCTGACTTTC. It encodes CATRSSGRASGANVLTF.